This passage covers 16 T cell receptor beta chains from one sample sequenced in a study of OX40 agonist ivuxolimab in advanced cancers. Clones were read by immunoSEQ multiplex PCR, and TCRdb kept only the in-frame ones, dropping some. Counted here are 35,000 to 45,000 clones, 91% occurring once; the ten biggest clones make up about 30%. The source material was CD4+ or CD8+ T cells sorted from blood, sampled in a trial of the OX40 agonist ivuxolimab. Receptors originate from an adult with an advanced solid tumor such as melanoma, head and neck, liver or kidney cancer.

The chain is built from TRBV10-2 and TRBJ1-4, with 11 positions matching TRBD1. The V gene end was trimmed by 4 bases and the J gene end by 7 bases; junction bases not matched to a gene: 2. This CDR3 is 14 amino acids long. Germline lookup yields CDR1 WSHSY and CDR2 SAAADI. This CDR3 is CASSGGTGGEKLFF. The CDR3 region has the DNA TGCGCCAGCAGTGGGGGGACAGGGGGTGAAAAACTGTTTTTT.

The chain has TRBV28 and TRBJ2-2; unclear D gene. The ends were cut back, 6 bases at V and 6 bases at J, with 5 bases in the middle. Germline V CDR1 and CDR2: MDHEN, SYDVKM. The CDR3 loop spans 11 amino acids. The CDR3 sequence is CASRKAGELFF. DNA of the CDR3: TGTGCCAGCAGAAAAGCCGGGGAGCTGTTTTTT.

The V call is TRBV27, the J call TRBJ2-3, with TRBD2 identical over 10 bases. V trimming: 7 bases; J trimming: 1 base; junction bases outside the gene matches: 5. Germline lookup yields CDR1 MNHEY and CDR2 SMNVEV (reference sequence). The CDR3 covers 15 residues. The chain's CDR3 is CASIPGTSGTDTQYF. The CDR3, as DNA: TGTGCCAGCATTCCCGGGACTAGCGGCACAGATACGCAGTATTTT.

The J gene is TRBJ2-1, the V gene TRBV18; 9 bases line up with TRBD2. The trim removed 3 bases at V and 4 bases at J, leaving 4 bases unmatched. The CDR3 is 15 residues long. CDR1 is KGHSH, CDR2 LQKENI, per germline. The CDR3 DNA reads TGTGCCAGCTCACCGGTAGCGGGAGCTTACAATGAGCAGTTCTTC. Amino acids: CASSPVAGAYNEQFF.

The genes are TRBV7-6 and TRBJ2-7; no definite D call. Per the germline V gene, CDR1 is SGHVS and CDR2 is FNYEAQ. This CDR3 is 16 amino acids long. With 5 bases removed from V and 0 bases from J, the gap between germline ends came to 17 bases. Here the CDR3 DNA reads TGTGCCAGCAGCCCACCAGACGGTTTAAGCTCCTACGAGCAGTACTTC. This gives the protein CASSPPDGLSSYEQYF.

The chain recombines TRBV7-9 with TRBJ1-5; D perhaps matches TRBD1 (6 bases). The CDR3 loop spans 14 amino acids. V was trimmed by 3 bases and J by 3 bases, leaving 9 bases between them. The V gene's germline CDR1 is SEHNR and CDR2 FQNEAQ (reference sequence). CDR3 nucleotides: TGTGCCAGCAGCTTCGGACAGAACAATCAGCCCCAGCATTTT. This gives the protein CASSFGQNNQPQHF.

The chain recombines TRBV6-5 with TRBJ1-4, with no clear D. This CDR3 comprises 15 residues. Looked up from germline, CDR1 is MNHEY and CDR2 is SVGAGI. Trimming removed 5 bases from V and 4 bases from J, with 14 bases in between. Written as DNA, the CDR3 is TGTGCCAGCAGTCGACGACCCTACAATAATGAAAAACTGTTTTTT. Translated: CASSRRPYNNEKLFF.

The chain has TRBV9 and TRBJ1-5; D is possibly TRBD1 (5 bases). V was trimmed by 0 bases and J by 9 bases, leaving 13 bases between them. This CDR3 contains 14 residues. CDR1 is SGDLS and CDR2 is YYNGEE in the germline V gene. CDR3 DNA sequence: TGTGCCAGCAGCGTAGGAACAGGTAGGGGGCCCCAGCATTTT. Encoded protein: CASSVGTGRGPQHF.

This chain uses TRBV7-9 with TRBJ2-5, with a weak D call TRBD1 (5 bases). In germline, CDR1 is SEHNR, CDR2 FQNEAQ (reference sequence). The CDR3 has 15 residues. Trimming cost V 2 bases and J 1 base, with 11 bases left between them. The CDR3 spells CASSLFGGAQETQYF. Written as DNA, the CDR3 is TGTGCCAGCAGCTTATTTGGTGGGGCCCAAGAGACCCAGTACTTC.

The chain couples TRBV30 to TRBJ1-1; D unresolved. Germline CDR1 reads GTSNPN; CDR2 reads SVGIG (reference sequence). Trimming shortened V by 5 bases and J by 5 bases, and 12 bases separated the two germline ends. There are 12 residues in the CDR3. The CDR3 sequence: CAWGSRWTEAFF. For the CDR3, the DNA is TGTGCCTGGGGCTCAAGGTGGACTGAAGCTTTCTTT.

The chain is built from TRBV5-5 and TRBJ2-3; no definite D call. There are 13 residues in the CDR3. Trimming removed 4 bases at V and 2 bases at J, with 8 bases between. Germline CDR1 is SGHKS and CDR2 is YYEKEE (reference sequence). The CDR3 here is CASSLDFTDTQYF. CDR3 nucleotides: TGTGCCAGCAGCCTTGACTTCACAGATACGCAGTATTTT. Supplemented by reference TRBV5-5 and TRBJ2-3, the full variable domain reads DAGVTQSPTHLIKTRGQQVTLRCSPISGHKSVSWYQQVLGQGPQFIFQYYEKEERGRGNFPDRFSARQFPNYSSELNVNALLLGDSALYLCASSLDFTDTQYFGPGTRLTVL.

This clone was counted once. V is TRBV15 and J is TRBJ2-5; the D is unclear. The CDR3 totals 16 residues. CDR1 LNHNV and CDR2 YYDKDF come from the germline V gene (reference sequence). V lost 1 base, J lost 4 bases, and 16 bases lay in between. CDR3 sequence reads: CATSRAPSGSSETQYF. The CDR3 region has the DNA TGTGCCACCAGCAGAGCGCCGTCAGGATCATCAGAGACCCAGTACTTC.

The rearrangement links TRBV7-9 to TRBJ1-5, with unresolved D. Germline assignment: CDR1 SEHNR and CDR2 FQNEAQ (reference sequence). V lost 5 bases and J 0 bases, leaving 5 bases between the germline ends. The CDR3 consists of 13 residues. This CDR3 reads CASSINSNQPQHF. DNA of the CDR3: TGTGCCAGCAGCATAAATAGCAATCAGCCCCAGCATTTT. Complete variable domain (other parts from reference TRBV7-9 and TRBJ1-5): DTGVSQNPRHKITKRGQNVTFRCDPISEHNRLYWYRQTLGQGPEFLTYFQNEAQLEKSRLLSDRFSAERPKGSFSTLEIQRTEQGDSAMYLCASSINSNQPQHFGDGTRLSIL.

The chain employs TRBV28 and TRBJ1-1; D may be TRBD1 (5 bases). Germline loops: CDR1 MDHEN, CDR2 SYDVKM. V was pared by 6 bases and J by 5 bases, with 22 bases between. The CDR3 length is 16 residues. CDR3 DNA: TGTGCCAGCAGGGGCTTTTCGAGGGGAGGATCGACTGAAGCTTTCTTT. This codes for CASRGFSRGGSTEAFF.

This clone appeared once. The chain links TRBV7-9 to TRBJ2-7; 11 bases match TRBD1. The junction had 4 bases not matched to a gene; V was cut back by 11 bases and J by 7 bases. Germline-derived CDR1 and CDR2 are SEHNR and FQNEAQ (reference sequence). The CDR3 runs to 11 residues. CDR3 loop: CAGQGAREQYF. CDR3 DNA sequence: TGTGCCGGACAGGGGGCTCGGGAGCAGTACTTC. Complete variable domain (other parts from reference TRBV7-9 and TRBJ2-7): DTGVSQNPRHKITKRGQNVTFRCDPISEHNRLYWYRQTLGQGPEFLTYFQNEAQLEKSRLLSDRFSAERPKGSFSTLEIQRTEQGDSAMYLCAGQGAREQYFGPGTRLTVT.

The chain carries TRBV27 and TRBJ1-1, with D unclear. The CDR3 runs to 16 residues. Germline V gene lookup returns CDR1 MNHEY and CDR2 SMNVEV (reference sequence). Trimming stripped 4 bases from V and 0 bases from J, with 15 bases between. CDR3 bases: TGTGCCAGCAGTTCGGATATATGGACGCTGAACACTGAAGCTTTCTTT. Translated, it gives CASSSDIWTLNTEAFF.